This TCR beta chain was sequenced for a study of T cell responses to AZD1222 COVID-19 vaccine. Produced via immunoSEQ multiplex PCR; TCRdb's table is partial and in-frame only. The table includes about 150,000 clones, more than 75% detected once. From germline, CDR1 is ENHRY and CDR2 SYGVKD. The germline V and J ends were trimmed by 6 bases and 8 bases, with 14 bases remaining between them. This CDR3 has 13 residues. The material was peripheral blood, obtained 28 days after the second AZD1222 dose. This TCR derives from an adult who received the AZD1222 COVID-19 vaccine. This chain links TRBV10-3 with TRBJ1-3, with D possibly matching TRBD1 (6 bases). The CDR3 protein is CAISFTGKDTIYF. DNA of the CDR3: TGTGCCATCAGCTTTACAGGGAAAGACACCATATATTTT.